The sequence of this TCR beta chain was determined in a study of T-cell memory formation after mild COVID-19. The germline V and J ends were trimmed by 2 bases and 1 base, with 8 bases remaining between them. CDR3 length: 13 amino acids. Germline V gives CDR1 DFQATT, CDR2 SNEGSKA (reference sequence). TCRdb independently ran MiXCR on the 5' RACE reads; one entry per CDR3 protein. The sample lists some 250,000 distinct CDR3 sequences, about a sixth occurring once. This clonotype has a handful of counts. The chain employs TRBV20-1 and TRBJ1-1; D is perhaps TRBD1 (5 bases). Sample: PBMCs or a T cell subset sorted from them (not recorded which). This receptor was taken from a man aged 18 to 30 who had mild COVID-19 (a few samples of this study predate the infection). Cell type and time point are not known. CDR3 residues: CSARKGENTEAFF. The CDR3 bases are TGCAGTGCTAGAAAAGGGGAGAACACTGAAGCTTTCTTT.